What follows are 17 T cell receptor beta chains derived from one specimen sequenced in a study of OX40 agonist ivuxolimab in advanced cancers. TCRdb keeps only in-frame clones here, not all; method: immunoSEQ multiplex PCR. The sample shows 30,000 to 40,000 clones, roughly nine tenths of them seen only once. The source material was CD4+ or CD8+ T cells sorted from blood, sampled in a trial of the OX40 agonist ivuxolimab. The receptors were sampled from an adult with an advanced solid tumor such as melanoma, head and neck, liver or kidney cancer.

This clone appeared a few times. The DNA is omitted, as the CDR3 cannot be located on it reliably, and the CDR3 follows TCRdb's listing. This rearrangement joins TRBV19 to TRBJ1-1; the D call TRBD1 from the table was never checked on the DNA. Germline V CDR1 and CDR2: LNHDA, SQIVND (reference sequence). The length of the CDR3 is 13 amino acids, counting both ends. CDR3 region: CASSTSVGARAFF.

The V call is TRBV2, the J call TRBJ2-3; possibly TRBD1 for D (6 bases). The CDR3 has 14 residues. CDR1 is SNHLY, CDR2 FYNNEI, per germline. V was clipped by 6 bases and J by 2 bases, with 12 bases between them. CDR3 protein: CASSKDRLTDTQYF. CDR3 in DNA: TGTGCCAGCAGCAAAGACAGGCTCACAGATACGCAGTATTTT. Complete variable domain (other parts from reference TRBV2 and TRBJ2-3): EPEVTQTPSHQVTQMGQEVILRCVPISNHLYFYWYRQILGQKVEFLVSFYNNEISEKSEIFDDQFSVERPDGSNFTLKIRSTKLEDSAMYFCASSKDRLTDTQYFGPGTRLTVL.

The CDR3 loop is CASSYSGSGRTDTQYF. The CDR3 DNA sequence: TGTGCCAGCAGTTACTCGGGTAGCGGGAGAACAGATACGCAGTATTTT. The genes are TRBV6-5 and TRBJ2-3, with 9 bases identical to TRBD2. V gave up 0 bases and J gave up 3 bases; unmatched junction bases: 4. Germline V gene data show CDR1 as MNHEY and CDR2 as SVGAGI. The CDR3 loop spans 16 amino acids.

V usage is TRBV5-1 and J usage is TRBJ2-7, with 7 bases fitting TRBD1. V lost 0 bases, J lost 6 bases, and 6 bases stayed unmatched. Germline CDR1 reads SGHRS; CDR2 reads YFSETQ. This CDR3 comprises 14 residues. The CDR3 region has the DNA TGCGCCAGCAGCTTGGACGTTACAGGGGTCGAGCAGTACTTC. Translating gives CASSLDVTGVEQYF.

The J gene is TRBJ1-3, the V gene TRBV18; TRBD1 agrees at 11 bases. The V segment lost 3 bases and the J segment 1 base; nucleotides outside the gene matches: 5. Germline V gene lookup returns CDR1 KGHSH and CDR2 LQKENI. This CDR3 is built from 17 residues. CDR3 sequence reads: CASSPSGTGGSGNTIYF. The DNA of the CDR3 is TGTGCCAGCTCACCGTCCGGGACAGGGGGTTCTGGAAACACCATATATTTT.

The rearrangement joins TRBV28 to TRBJ1-2; D call uncertain. The CDR3 has 13 residues. V shed 6 bases and J shed 4 bases, with 12 bases lying between them. Germline CDR1 and CDR2: MDHEN and SYDVKM. The CDR3 sequence: CASRGTSFYGYTF. The CDR3 DNA sequence: TGTGCCAGCAGGGGCACCTCCTTCTATGGCTACACCTTC.

V gene TRBV2 combines with J gene TRBJ1-2, with 7 bases aligning to TRBD1. Germline assignment: CDR1 SNHLY and CDR2 FYNNEI. The CDR3 totals 13 residues. After removal of 11 bases from V and 3 bases from J, the junction contained 9 bases not matched to a gene. The CDR3 protein is CAGSTGLYYGYTF. The CDR3 DNA is TGTGCCGGCTCGACAGGGCTATACTATGGCTACACCTTC.

The chain links TRBV18 to TRBJ2-5; tentatively, D is TRBD1 (5 bases). The CDR3 spans 15 residues. Trimming pared 6 bases from V and 2 bases from J, leaving 16 bases between. Germline CDR1 and CDR2: KGHSH and LQKENI. The chain's CDR3 is CASSPRQLKQETQYF. The CDR3 bases are TGTGCCAGCTCTCCCAGACAGCTAAAACAAGAGACCCAGTACTTC. Full variable domain (rest looked up from reference TRBV18 and TRBJ2-5): NAGVMQNPRHLVRRRGQEARLRCSPMKGHSHVYWYRQLPEEGLKFMVYLQKENIIDESGMPKERFSAEFPKEGPSILRIQQVVRGDSAAYFCASSPRQLKQETQYFGPGTRLLVL.

This clone appeared once. Here the CDR3 reads CASRGTGESYEQYF. The CDR3 DNA follows: TGTGCCAGCAGGGGGACAGGAGAGAGCTACGAGCAGTACTTC. This rearrangement joins TRBV6-5 to TRBJ2-7; 8 nucleotides match TRBD1. Germline values: CDR1 MNHEY, CDR2 SVGAGI. J gave up 3 bases and V 6 bases, and 7 bases lay outside the gene matches. The length of the CDR3 is 14 residues.

V usage is TRBV7-9 and J usage is TRBJ2-5; D remains ambiguous. The germline V gene encodes CDR1 SEHNR and CDR2 FQNEAQ (reference sequence). The CDR3 contains 12 residues. With 1 base removed from V and 2 bases from J, the gap between germline ends came to 2 bases. The CDR3 DNA is TGTGCCAGCAGCTTAGTTCAAGAGACCCAGTACTTC. It is translated as CASSLVQETQYF.

This rearrangement joins TRBV5-4 to TRBJ2-1, with D possibly TRBD1 on 5 matching bases. Per the germline V gene, CDR1 is SGHNT and CDR2 is YYREEE (reference sequence). The CDR3 is made up of 13 amino acids. V lost 0 bases and J lost 5, with 6 bases in between. The chain's CDR3 is CASSLEQDNEQFF. DNA for the CDR3: TGTGCCAGCAGCTTGGAACAGGACAATGAGCAGTTCTTC.

The chain couples TRBV7-6 to TRBJ2-6; a weak D match, TRBD2 (5 bases). V lost 5 bases, J lost 0 bases, and 20 bases lay in between. The CDR3 is 19 amino acids. The V gene's germline CDR1 is SGHVS and CDR2 FNYEAQ. The CDR3 loop is CASSPGASRRRSGANVLTF. The CDR3 DNA is TGTGCCAGCAGCCCAGGAGCTAGCAGGAGACGCTCTGGGGCCAACGTCCTGACTTTC.

The V and J genes are TRBV10-1 and TRBJ2-7; 10 bases are shared with TRBD1. The CDR3 loop spans 15 amino acids. Germline V lookup: CDR1 WNHNN, CDR2 SYGVQD (reference sequence). Unmatched junction bases numbered 0, after V lost 1 base and J lost 0 bases. The CDR3 nucleotides are TGCGCCAGCAGTGAGTGGGACAGGGGCTCCTACGAGCAGTACTTC. It is translated as CASSEWDRGSYEQYF.

The rearrangement links TRBV19 to TRBJ2-7; TRBD1 matches 7 bases. The J segment lost 4 bases and the V segment lost 3 bases, leaving 12 bases of the junction unmatched. Germline V gene sequence: CDR1 LNHDA, CDR2 SQIVND (reference sequence). This CDR3 region has 16 residues. CDR3 sequence reads: CASSITGVSLMYEQYF. CDR3 coding DNA: TGTGCCAGTAGTATTACAGGGGTATCCCTGATGTACGAGCAGTACTTC.

The chain recombines TRBV30 with TRBJ2-7; the D is unclear. V lost 1 base to trimming and J lost 8 bases, with 18 bases between them. The CDR3 length is 14 residues. CDR1 and CDR2 (germline): GTSNPN, SVGIG (reference sequence). The CDR3: CAWSGFGSVNKQYF. CDR3 sequence (DNA): TGTGCCTGGAGTGGCTTCGGCAGCGTAAACAAGCAGTACTTC. Supplemented by reference TRBV30 and TRBJ2-7, the full variable domain reads SQTIHQWPATLVQPVGSPLSLECTVEGTSNPNLYWYRQAAGRGLQLLFYSVGIGQISSEVPQNLSASRPQDRQFILSSKKLLLSDSGFYLCAWSGFGSVNKQYFGPGTRLTVT.

This clone has a single count. This chain connects TRBV11-2 to TRBJ2-1, with TRBD2 identical over 9 bases. Trimming removed 7 bases from V and 0 bases from J; junction bases left unmatched: 10. The CDR3 contains 17 residues. CDR1 SGHAT and CDR2 FQNNGV come from the germline V gene. CDR3 residues: CASKVISGRGSYNEQFF. The CDR3 region has the DNA TGTGCCAGCAAAGTGATTAGCGGGAGAGGCTCCTACAATGAGCAGTTCTTC.

Comment on this clone: One end of the junction does not line up with germline, which may come from a read error. At the DNA level, this CDR3 is encoded by other sequences in the same sample as well. V is TRBV28 and J is TRBJ2-5; D may be TRBD2 (6 bases). Germline CDR1 is MDHEN and CDR2 is SYDVKM. The CDR3 is 15 residues long. CDR3 residues: CASSLLGDLSETQYF. For the CDR3, the DNA is TGTGCCAGCAGTTTATTAGGGGACTTGTCAGAGACTCAGTACTTC.